These 2 T cell receptor beta chains originate from one sample sequenced in a study of CD8+ T cells in alopecia areata. Sequencing used cDNA as its template, made by extracting RNA and reverse transcribing it. TCRdb keeps only in-frame clones here, not all; method: immunoSEQ multiplex PCR. The profile covers a few hundred thousand clones, with 30% to 40% appearing a single time and about 0.48% taken by the ten largest. Stated treatment: oral pan-JAK inhibitor, 5-10 mg twice daily. Specimen: CD4+ T cells sorted from blood, collected at approximately week 34, from a patient treated with tofacitinib. Receptors originate from a human donor with alopecia areata.

The sample holds a few counts of this clone. The chain joins TRBV2 to TRBJ2-4; unclear D gene. The CDR3 contains 16 residues. Per the germline V gene, CDR1 is SNHLY and CDR2 is FYNNEI. Trimming stripped 6 bases from V and 1 base from J, with 16 bases between. CDR3 in amino acids: CASSRRETAAKNIQYF. The DNA for the CDR3 is TGTGCCAGCAGCAGGAGAGAGACCGCGGCCAAAAACATTCAGTACTTC.

This clone was recorded only once. The chain recombines TRBV11-3 with TRBJ1-1; TRBD1 aligns across 9 bases. The CDR3 sequence is 15 residues long. V gave up 5 bases and J gave up 3 bases; unmatched junction bases: 7. CDR1 and CDR2 from the germline V gene are SGHNT and YENEEA. The CDR3, as DNA: TGTGCCAGCAGCCCAAGAACAGGGGGCTACACTGAAGCTTTCTTT. Protein sequence: CASSPRTGGYTEAFF.